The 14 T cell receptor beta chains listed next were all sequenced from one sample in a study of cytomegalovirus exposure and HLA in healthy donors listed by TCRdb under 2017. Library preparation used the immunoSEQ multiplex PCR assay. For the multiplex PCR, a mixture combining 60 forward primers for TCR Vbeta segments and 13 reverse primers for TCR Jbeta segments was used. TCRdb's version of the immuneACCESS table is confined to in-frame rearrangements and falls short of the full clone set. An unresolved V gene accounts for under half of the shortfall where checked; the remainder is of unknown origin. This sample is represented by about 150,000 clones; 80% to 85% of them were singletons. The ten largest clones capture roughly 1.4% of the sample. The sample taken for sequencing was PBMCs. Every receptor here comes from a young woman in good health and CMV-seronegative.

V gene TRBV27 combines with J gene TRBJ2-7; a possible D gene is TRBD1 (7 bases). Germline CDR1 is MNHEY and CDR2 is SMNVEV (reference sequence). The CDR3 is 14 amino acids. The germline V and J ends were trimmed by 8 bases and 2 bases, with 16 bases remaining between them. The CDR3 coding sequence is TGTGCCAGCCATTCGGCAGGGGGGCCCTACGAGCAGTACTTC. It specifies CASHSAGGPYEQYF.

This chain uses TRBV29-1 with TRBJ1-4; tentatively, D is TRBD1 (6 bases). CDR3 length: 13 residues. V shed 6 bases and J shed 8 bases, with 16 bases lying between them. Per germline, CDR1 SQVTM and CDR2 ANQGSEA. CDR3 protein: CSVGTCRVEKLFF. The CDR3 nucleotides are TGCAGCGTGGGGACATGCCGGGTCGAAAAACTGTTTTTT.

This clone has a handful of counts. The CDR3 protein is CASSPDRDNQPQHF. As DNA, the CDR3 is TGTGCCAGCAGCCCTGACAGGGACAATCAGCCCCAGCATTTT. This chain connects TRBV2 to TRBJ1-5; 7 nucleotides match TRBD1. Unmatched junction bases numbered 5, after V lost 6 bases and J lost 3 bases. This CDR3 has 14 residues. CDR1 and CDR2 (germline): SNHLY, FYNNEI.

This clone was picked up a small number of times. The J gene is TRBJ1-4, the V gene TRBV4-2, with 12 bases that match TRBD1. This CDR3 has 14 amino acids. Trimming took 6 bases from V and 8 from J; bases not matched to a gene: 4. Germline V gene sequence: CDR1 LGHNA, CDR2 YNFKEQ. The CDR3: CASSRDRGREKLFF. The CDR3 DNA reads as TGTGCCAGCAGTCGGGACAGGGGGCGGGAAAAACTGTTTTTT.

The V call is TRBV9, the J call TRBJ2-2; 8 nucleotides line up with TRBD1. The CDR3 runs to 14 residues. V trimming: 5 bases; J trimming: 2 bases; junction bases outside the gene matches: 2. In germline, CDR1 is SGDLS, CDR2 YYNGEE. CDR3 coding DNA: TGTGCCAGCAGGACAGGGGTTAACACCGGGGAGCTGTTTTTT. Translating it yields CASRTGVNTGELFF.

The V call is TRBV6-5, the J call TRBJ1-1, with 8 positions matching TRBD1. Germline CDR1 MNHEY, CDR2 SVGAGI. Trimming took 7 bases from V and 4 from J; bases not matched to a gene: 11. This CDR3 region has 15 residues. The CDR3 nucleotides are TGTGCCAGCACTCGGACAGGGACCCTGTCCACTGAAGCTTTCTTT. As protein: CASTRTGTLSTEAFF.

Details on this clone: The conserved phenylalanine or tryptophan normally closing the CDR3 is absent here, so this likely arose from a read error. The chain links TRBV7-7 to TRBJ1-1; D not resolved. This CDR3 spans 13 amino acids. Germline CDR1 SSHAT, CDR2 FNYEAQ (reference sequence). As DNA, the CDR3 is TGTGCTAGCAGCTTCTCCGGGAACACTGAAGCTTTCCTT. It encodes CASSFSGNTEAFL.

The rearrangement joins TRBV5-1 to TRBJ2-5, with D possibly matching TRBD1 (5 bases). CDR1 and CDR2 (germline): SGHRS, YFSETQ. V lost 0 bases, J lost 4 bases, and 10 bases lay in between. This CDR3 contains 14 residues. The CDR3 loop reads CASSLAGRPETQYF. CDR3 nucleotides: TGCGCCAGCAGCTTGGCAGGGCGCCCAGAGACCCAGTACTTC. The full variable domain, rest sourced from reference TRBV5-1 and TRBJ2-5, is KAGVTQTPRYLIKTRGQQVTLSCSPISGHRSVSWYQQTPGQGLQFLFEYFSETQRNKGNFPGRFSGRQFSNSRSEMNVSTLELGDSALYLCASSLAGRPETQYFGPGTRLLVL.

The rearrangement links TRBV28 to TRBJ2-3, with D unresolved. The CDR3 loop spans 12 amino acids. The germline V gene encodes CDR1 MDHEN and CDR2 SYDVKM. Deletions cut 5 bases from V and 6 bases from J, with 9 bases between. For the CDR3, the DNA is TGTGCCAGCAGTCCCACGAGGGATACGCAGTATTTT. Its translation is CASSPTRDTQYF.

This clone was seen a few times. The CDR3 DNA reads TGCGCCAGCAGCTTGGCTCACAGGGGCCCCTCTAACTATGGCTACACCTTC. This codes for CASSLAHRGPSNYGYTF. V usage is TRBV5-1 and J usage is TRBJ1-2; TRBD1 aligns across 7 bases. This CDR3 comprises 17 residues. The V gene end was trimmed by 0 bases and the J gene end by 0 bases; junction bases not matched to a gene: 8. Per the germline V gene, CDR1 is SGHRS and CDR2 is YFSETQ.

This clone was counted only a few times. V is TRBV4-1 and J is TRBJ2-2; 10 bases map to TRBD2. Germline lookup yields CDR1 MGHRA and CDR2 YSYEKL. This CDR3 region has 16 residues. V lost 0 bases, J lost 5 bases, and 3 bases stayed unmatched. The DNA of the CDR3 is TGCGCCAGCAGCCAAGAAGAACTAGCGGGGACCGGGGAGCTGTTTTTT. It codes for CASSQEELAGTGELFF.

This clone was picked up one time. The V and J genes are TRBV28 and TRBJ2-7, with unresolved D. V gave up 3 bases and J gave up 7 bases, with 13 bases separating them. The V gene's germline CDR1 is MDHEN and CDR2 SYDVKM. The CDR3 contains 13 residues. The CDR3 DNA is TGTGCCAGCAGTTTGCGCAGGTACGGAGAGCAGTACTTC. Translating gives CASSLRRYGEQYF. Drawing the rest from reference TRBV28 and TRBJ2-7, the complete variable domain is DVKVTQSSRYLVKRTGEKVFLECVQDMDHENMFWYRQDPGLGLRLIYFSYDVKMKEKGDIPEGYSVSREKKERFSLILESASTNQTSMYLCASSLRRYGEQYFGPGTRLTVT.

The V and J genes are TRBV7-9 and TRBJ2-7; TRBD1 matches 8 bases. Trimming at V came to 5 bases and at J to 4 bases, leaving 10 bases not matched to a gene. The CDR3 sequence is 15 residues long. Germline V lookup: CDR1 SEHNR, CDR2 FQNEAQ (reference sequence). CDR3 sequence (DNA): TGTGCCAGCAGCCCAAGGACAGGGTTTCAATACGAGCAGTACTTC. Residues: CASSPRTGFQYEQYF.

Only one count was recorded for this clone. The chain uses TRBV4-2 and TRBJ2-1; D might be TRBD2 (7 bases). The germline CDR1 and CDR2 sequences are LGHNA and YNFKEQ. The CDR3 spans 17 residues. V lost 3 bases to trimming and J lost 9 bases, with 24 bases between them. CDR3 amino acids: CASSQTAFGGRGGEQFF. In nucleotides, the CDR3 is TGTGCCAGCAGCCAGACCGCTTTCGGGGGGCGGGGTGGTGAGCAGTTCTTC.